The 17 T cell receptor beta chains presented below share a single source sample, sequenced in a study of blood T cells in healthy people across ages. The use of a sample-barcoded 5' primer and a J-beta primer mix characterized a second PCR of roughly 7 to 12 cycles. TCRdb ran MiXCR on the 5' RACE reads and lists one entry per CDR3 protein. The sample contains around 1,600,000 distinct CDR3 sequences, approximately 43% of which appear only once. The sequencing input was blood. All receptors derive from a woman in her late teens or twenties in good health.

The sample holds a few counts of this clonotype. The DNA of the CDR3 is TGTGCCAGCTCACCAGTCACTAGCGGGGGGATCAATGAGCAGTTCTTC. Its protein is CASSPVTSGGINEQFF. V and J are TRBV18 and TRBJ2-1, with 12 nucleotides matching TRBD2. CDR3 length equals 16 residues. V shed 2 bases, J shed 6 bases, and the junction held 5 bases outside the gene matches. The germline gives CDR1 KGHSH, CDR2 LQKENI.

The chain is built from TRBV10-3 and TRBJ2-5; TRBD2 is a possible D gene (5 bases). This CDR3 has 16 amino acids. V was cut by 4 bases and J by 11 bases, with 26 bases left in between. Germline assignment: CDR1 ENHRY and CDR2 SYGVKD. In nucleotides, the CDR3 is TGTGCCATCAGTGGGTATGTGGACTCCCTCTGGGATGAGCAGTACTTC. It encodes CAISGYVDSLWDEQYF.

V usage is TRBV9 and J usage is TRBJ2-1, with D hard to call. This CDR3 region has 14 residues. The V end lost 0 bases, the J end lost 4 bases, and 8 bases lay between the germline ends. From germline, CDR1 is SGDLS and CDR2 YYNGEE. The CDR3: CASSVAAEYNEQFF. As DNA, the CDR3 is TGTGCCAGCAGCGTAGCGGCAGAATACAATGAGCAGTTCTTC.

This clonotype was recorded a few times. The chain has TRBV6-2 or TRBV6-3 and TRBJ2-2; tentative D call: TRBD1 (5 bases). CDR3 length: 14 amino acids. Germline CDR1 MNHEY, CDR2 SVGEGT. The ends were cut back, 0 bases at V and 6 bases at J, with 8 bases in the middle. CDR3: CASSYSPRAGELFF. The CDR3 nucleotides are TGTGCCAGCAGTTACTCGCCCAGGGCCGGGGAGCTGTTTTTT.

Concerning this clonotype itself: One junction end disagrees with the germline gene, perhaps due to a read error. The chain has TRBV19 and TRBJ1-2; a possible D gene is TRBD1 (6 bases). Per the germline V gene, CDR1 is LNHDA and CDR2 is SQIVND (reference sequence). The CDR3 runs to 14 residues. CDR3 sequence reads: CASSPQAGAYGHTF. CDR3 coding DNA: TGTGCCAGTAGTCCCCAGGCAGGGGCCTATGGCCACACCTTC.

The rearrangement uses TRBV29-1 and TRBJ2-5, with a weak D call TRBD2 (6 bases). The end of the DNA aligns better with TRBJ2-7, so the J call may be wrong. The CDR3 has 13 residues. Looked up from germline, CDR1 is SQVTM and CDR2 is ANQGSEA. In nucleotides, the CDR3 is TGCAGCGTCAAAGTGGGGGGAGGCTACGAGCAGTACTTC. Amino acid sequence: CSVKVGGGYEQYF.

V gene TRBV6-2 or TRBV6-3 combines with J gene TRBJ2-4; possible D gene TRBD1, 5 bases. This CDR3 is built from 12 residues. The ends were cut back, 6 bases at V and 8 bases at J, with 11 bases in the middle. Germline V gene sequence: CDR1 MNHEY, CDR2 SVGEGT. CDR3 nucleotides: TGTGCCAGCAGCCCACAGGCCCACATTCAGTACTTC. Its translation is CASSPQAHIQYF.

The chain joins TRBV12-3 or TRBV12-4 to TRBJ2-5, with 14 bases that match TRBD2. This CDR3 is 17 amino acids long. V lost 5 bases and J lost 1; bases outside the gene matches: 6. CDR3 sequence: CASSGTSGGYFQETQYF. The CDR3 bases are TGTGCCAGCAGTGGGACTAGCGGGGGCTACTTCCAAGAGACCCAGTACTTC.

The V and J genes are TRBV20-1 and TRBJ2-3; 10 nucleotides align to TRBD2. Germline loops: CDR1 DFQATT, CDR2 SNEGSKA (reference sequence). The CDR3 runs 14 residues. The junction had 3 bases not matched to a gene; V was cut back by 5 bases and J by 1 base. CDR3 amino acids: CSAGGTSGTDTQYF. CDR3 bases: TGCAGTGCTGGAGGGACTAGCGGCACAGATACGCAGTATTTT.

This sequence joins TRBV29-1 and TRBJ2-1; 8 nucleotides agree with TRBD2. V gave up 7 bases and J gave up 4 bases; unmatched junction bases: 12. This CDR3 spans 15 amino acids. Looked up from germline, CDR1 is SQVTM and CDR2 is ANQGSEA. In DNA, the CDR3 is TGCAGCGCTTTCGGATCGAAGCGGGGGTACAATGAGCAGTTCTTC. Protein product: CSAFGSKRGYNEQFF.

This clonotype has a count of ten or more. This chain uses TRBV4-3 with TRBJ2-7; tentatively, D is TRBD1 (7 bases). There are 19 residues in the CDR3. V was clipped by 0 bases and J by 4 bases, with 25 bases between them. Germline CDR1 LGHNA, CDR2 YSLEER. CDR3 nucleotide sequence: TGCGCCAGCAGCCAAGAGTACAGGGGACTTGCGGGAATGTTGTACGAGCAGTACTTC. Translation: CASSQEYRGLAGMLYEQYF.

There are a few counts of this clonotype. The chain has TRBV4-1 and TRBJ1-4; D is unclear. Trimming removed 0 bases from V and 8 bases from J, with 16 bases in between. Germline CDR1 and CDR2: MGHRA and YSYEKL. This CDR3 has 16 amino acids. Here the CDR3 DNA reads TGCGCCAGCAGCCAAGAACGGGCTAATCCAGTGGAAAAACTGTTTTTT. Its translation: CASSQERANPVEKLFF.

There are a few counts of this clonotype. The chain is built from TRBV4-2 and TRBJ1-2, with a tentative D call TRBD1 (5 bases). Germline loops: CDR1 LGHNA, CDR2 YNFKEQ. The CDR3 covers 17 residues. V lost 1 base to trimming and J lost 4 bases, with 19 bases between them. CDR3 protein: CASSQGKVEGVSYGYTF. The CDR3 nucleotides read TGTGCCAGCAGCCAAGGGAAAGTAGAAGGGGTGAGCTATGGCTACACCTTC.

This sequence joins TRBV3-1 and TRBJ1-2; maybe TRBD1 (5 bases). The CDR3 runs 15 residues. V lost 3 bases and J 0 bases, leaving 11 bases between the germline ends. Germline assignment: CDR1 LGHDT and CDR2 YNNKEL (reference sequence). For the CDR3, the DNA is TGTGCCAGCAGCCATGGTGACAGAGCTAACTATGGCTACACCTTC. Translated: CASSHGDRANYGYTF.

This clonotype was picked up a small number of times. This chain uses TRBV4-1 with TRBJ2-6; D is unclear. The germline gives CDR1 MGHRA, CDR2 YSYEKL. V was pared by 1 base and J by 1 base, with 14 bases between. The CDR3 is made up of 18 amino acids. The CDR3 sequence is CASSQGRHRRSGANVLTF. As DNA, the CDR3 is TGCGCCAGCAGCCAAGGGCGTCATCGGCGTTCTGGGGCCAACGTCCTGACTTTC.

The CDR3 loop reads CASSRTSVISYNEQFF. DNA of the CDR3: TGTGCCAGCAGCAGGACTAGCGTCATCTCCTACAATGAGCAGTTCTTC. V usage is TRBV7-2 and J usage is TRBJ2-1; 9 nucleotides match TRBD2. After removal of 5 bases from V and 0 bases from J, the junction contained 5 bases not matched to a gene. The CDR3 contains 16 residues. Germline V gene data show CDR1 as SGHTA and CDR2 as FQGNSA.

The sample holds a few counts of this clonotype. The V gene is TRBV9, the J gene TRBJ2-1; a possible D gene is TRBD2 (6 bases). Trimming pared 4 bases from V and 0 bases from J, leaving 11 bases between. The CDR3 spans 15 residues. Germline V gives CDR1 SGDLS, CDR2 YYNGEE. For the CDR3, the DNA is TGTGCCAGCAGCACCGGGGGTAGCTCCTACAATGAGCAGTTCTTC. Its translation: CASSTGGSSYNEQFF.